These 3 T cell receptor beta chains share one sample of origin, sequenced in a study of OX40 agonist ivuxolimab in advanced cancers. Sequencing was performed with immunoSEQ multiplex PCR; in TCRdb, only in-frame clones are kept and a portion is missing. Of about 61,000 clones in the sample, 80% to 95% were seen once. The sequences come from CD4+ or CD8+ T cells sorted from blood, collected in a trial of the OX40 agonist ivuxolimab. Every receptor here comes from an adult with an advanced solid tumor such as melanoma, head and neck, liver or kidney cancer.

This chain uses TRBV30 with TRBJ2-3; 7 bases agree with TRBD1. Unmatched junction bases numbered 11, after V lost 8 bases and J lost 6 bases. This CDR3 region has 13 residues. From germline, CDR1 is GTSNPN and CDR2 SVGIG (reference sequence). CDR3: CAQSEGGFDTQYF. The CDR3 nucleotides read TGTGCCCAAAGCGAAGGGGGCTTCGATACGCAGTATTTT. Filled out from reference TRBV30 and TRBJ2-3, the complete variable domain reads SQTIHQWPATLVQPVGSPLSLECTVEGTSNPNLYWYRQAAGRGLQLLFYSVGIGQISSEVPQNLSASRPQDRQFILSSKKLLLSDSGFYLCAQSEGGFDTQYFGPGTRLTVL.

The CDR3: CASSLDSYNEQFF. The CDR3 DNA sequence: TGTGCCAGCAGTTTAGACTCCTACAATGAGCAGTTCTTC. This sequence joins TRBV27 and TRBJ2-1; the D is unclear. V was clipped by 2 bases and J by 0 bases, with 2 bases between them. Germline V gene sequence: CDR1 MNHEY, CDR2 SMNVEV (reference sequence). This CDR3 contains 13 residues.

The rearrangement uses TRBV5-8 and TRBJ1-3; the D gene is possibly TRBD1 (5 bases). V was cut by 4 bases and J by 8 bases, with 13 bases left in between. The CDR3 sequence is 13 residues long. Germline V gene sequence: CDR1 SGHTS, CDR2 YDEGEE. CDR3 sequence (DNA): TGTGCCAGCAGCATGGGAGGGGAGGACACCATATATTTT. Protein: CASSMGGEDTIYF.